These 9 T cell receptor beta chains were all obtained from the same sample, sequenced in a study of cytotoxic CD8 clonotypes in ibrutinib-treated CLL. Using immunoSEQ multiplex PCR, the repertoire was profiled, and TCRdb retains in-frame clones only, with some absent. In the table there are roughly 49,000 clones, roughly 80% of which are singletons. This material consisted of PBMCs, taken after 24 months of ibrutinib treatment. The source of these receptors is a human donor with chronic lymphocytic leukemia.

The chain carries TRBV2 and TRBJ2-2, with D maybe TRBD2 (6 bases). Per the germline V gene, CDR1 is SNHLY and CDR2 is FYNNEI. CDR3 length equals 16 residues. V was cut by 3 bases and J by 7 bases, with 18 bases left in between. CDR3 sequence reads: CASSETHGTQGGELFF. The CDR3 DNA follows: TGTGCCAGCAGTGAGACCCACGGGACTCAAGGCGGGGAGCTGTTTTTT.

The CDR3 DNA reads as TGTGCCAGCAGCGTAGAGGAGGGCGGGGAGCTGTTTTTT. Translation gives CASSVEEGGELFF. The chain links TRBV9 to TRBJ2-2, with D perhaps matching TRBD2 (6 bases). This CDR3 region has 13 residues. Between the trimmed V and J ends, which lost 0 bases and 7 bases, there was a span of 7 bases. Germline V gene data show CDR1 as SGDLS and CDR2 as YYNGEE.

The chain employs TRBV5-1 and TRBJ2-1; TRBD1 matches 9 bases. Unmatched junction bases numbered 8, after V lost 6 bases and J lost 7 bases. Germline CDR1 is SGHRS and CDR2 is YFSETQ. This CDR3 spans 14 amino acids. The CDR3 nucleotides read TGCGCCAGCACCGCGGACAGGGGTGGTAATGAGCAGTTCTTC. Residues: CASTADRGGNEQFF.

V is TRBV7-2 and J is TRBJ1-3; 7 bases agree with TRBD1. CDR3 length: 14 amino acids. Per the germline V gene, CDR1 is SGHTA and CDR2 is FQGNSA. V dropped 0 bases and J dropped 7; count of bases not matched to a gene: 3. The chain's CDR3 is CASSLATGANTIYF. Here the CDR3 DNA reads TGTGCCAGCAGCTTAGCTACAGGGGCGAACACCATATATTTT.

This sequence joins TRBV19 and TRBJ2-1; D uncertain. The V end lost 7 bases, the J end lost 3 bases, and 10 bases lay between the germline ends. Germline loops: CDR1 LNHDA, CDR2 SQIVND (reference sequence). The CDR3 runs to 13 residues. The CDR3 protein is CASKPPDYNEQFF. CDR3 in DNA: TGTGCCAGTAAACCCCCGGACTACAATGAGCAGTTCTTC.

The genes are TRBV6-7 and TRBJ2-6, with a tentative D call TRBD1 (5 bases). TRBV6-7 qualifies as an ORF whose function is uncertain. V was clipped by 6 bases and J by 0 bases, with 9 bases between them. There are 15 residues in the CDR3. In DNA, the CDR3 is TGTGCCAGCAGCCGACAGAGCTCTGGGGCCAACGTCCTGACTTTC. Translating gives CASSRQSSGANVLTF.

Worth noting for this clone: The germline gene is not matched at one end of the junction; a read error may be the cause. The chain links TRBV5-3 to TRBJ1-2; TRBD1 might be the D (5 bases). TRBV5-3 is sorted into the ORF group, with uncertain function. This CDR3 spans 15 amino acids. CDR3 amino acids: CASSFGGRNNYGYTF. In DNA, the CDR3 is TGTGCCAGCAGCTTTGGGGGACGCAATAACTATGGCTACACCTTC.

The chain joins TRBV9 to TRBJ2-7, with 8 bases identical to TRBD1. CDR1 is SGDLS, CDR2 YYNGEE, per germline. The junction had 5 bases not matched to a gene; V was cut back by 3 bases and J by 6 bases. There are 13 residues in the CDR3. CDR3 bases: TGTGCCAGCAGCGGGAGACAGGGGATCGAGCAGTACTTC. Amino acid sequence: CASSGRQGIEQYF.

The rearrangement uses TRBV6-1 and TRBJ1-1, with D possibly matching TRBD1 (5 bases). The CDR3 runs to 13 residues. Trimming stripped 6 bases from V and 5 bases from J, with 13 bases between. Germline V gene sequence: CDR1 MNHNS, CDR2 SASEGT. CDR3 sequence: CASSTMRGTEAFF. Here the CDR3 DNA reads TGTGCCAGCAGCACGATGCGGGGGACTGAAGCTTTCTTT.